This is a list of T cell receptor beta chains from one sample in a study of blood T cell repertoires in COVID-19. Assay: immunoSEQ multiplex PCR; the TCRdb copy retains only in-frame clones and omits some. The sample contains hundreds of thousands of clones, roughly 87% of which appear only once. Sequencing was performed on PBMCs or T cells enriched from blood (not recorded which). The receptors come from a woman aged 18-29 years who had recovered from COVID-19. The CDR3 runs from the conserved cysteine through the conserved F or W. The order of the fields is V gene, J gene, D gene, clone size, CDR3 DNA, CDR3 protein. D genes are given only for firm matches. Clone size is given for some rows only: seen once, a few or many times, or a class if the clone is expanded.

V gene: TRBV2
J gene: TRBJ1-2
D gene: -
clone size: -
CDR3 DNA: TGTGCCAGCAGTGAATTAAGGGGCAGAGACTATGGCTACACCTTC
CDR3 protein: CASSELRGRDYGYTF

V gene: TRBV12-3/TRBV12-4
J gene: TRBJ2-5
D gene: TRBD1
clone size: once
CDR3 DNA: TGTGCCAGCAGTATAACAGGGGCAGAGACCCAGTACTTC
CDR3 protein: CASSITGAETQYF

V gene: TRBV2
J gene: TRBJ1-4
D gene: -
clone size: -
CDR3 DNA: TGTGCCAGCAGTGAAGACTGGGCGAGGGGGAATGAAAAACTGTTTTTT
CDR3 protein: CASSEDWARGNEKLFF

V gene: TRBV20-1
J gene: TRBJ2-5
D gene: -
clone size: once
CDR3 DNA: TGCAGTGCTAGTGACGGGAGAGAGGTCGGAGAGACCCAGTACTTC
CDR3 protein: CSASDGREVGETQYF

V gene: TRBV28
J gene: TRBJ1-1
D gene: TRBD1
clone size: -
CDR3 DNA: TGTGCCAGCAGTTTAATTGAGGGGACAGCCATGAACACTGAAGCTTTCTTT
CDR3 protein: CASSLIEGTAMNTEAFF

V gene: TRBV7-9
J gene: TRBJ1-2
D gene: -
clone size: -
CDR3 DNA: TGTGCCAGCAGCTTAATCACTGACGGGGGCTACACCTTC
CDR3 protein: CASSLITDGGYTF

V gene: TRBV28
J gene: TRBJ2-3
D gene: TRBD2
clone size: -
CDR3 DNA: TGTGCCAGCAGTTTATATGCTCGGGCTAGCGGGGGGGGCGGGGCCGGCACAGATACGCAGTATTTT
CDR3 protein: CASSLYARASGGGGAGTDTQYF

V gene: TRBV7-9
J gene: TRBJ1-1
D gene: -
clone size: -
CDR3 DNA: TGTGCCAGCACCCTGTCCTATGACAGGTCGGTTGGCACTGAAGCTTTCTTT
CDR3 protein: CASTLSYDRSVGTEAFF

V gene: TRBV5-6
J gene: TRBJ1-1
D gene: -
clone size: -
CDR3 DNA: TGTGCCAGCACCCAGGCCGCCAGGCTCTTCGCAACTTTCTTT
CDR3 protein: CASTQAARLFATFF

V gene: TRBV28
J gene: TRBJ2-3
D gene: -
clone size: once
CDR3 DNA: TGTGCCAGCAGTGCGAATTATCAATACACAGATACGCAGTATTTT
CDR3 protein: CASSANYQYTDTQYF

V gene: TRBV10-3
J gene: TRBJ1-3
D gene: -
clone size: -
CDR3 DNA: TGTGCCATCACCCCCTTCGGGGGAGGTTTCTCTGGAAACACCATATATTTT
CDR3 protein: CAITPFGGGFSGNTIYF

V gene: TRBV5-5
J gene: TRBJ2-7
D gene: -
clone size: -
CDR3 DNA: TGTGCCAGCAGCAATTCCGCAAGCCCGTTCCACGAGCAGTACTTC
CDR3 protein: CASSNSASPFHEQYF

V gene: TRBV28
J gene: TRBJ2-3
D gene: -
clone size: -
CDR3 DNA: TGTGCCAGCAGCCCGAGGTGGCTCCACACAGATACGCAGTATTTT
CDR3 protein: CASSPRWLHTDTQYF

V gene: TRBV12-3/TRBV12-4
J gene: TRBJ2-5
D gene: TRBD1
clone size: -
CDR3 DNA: TGTGCCAGCAGTTGGGGACAGGGGGAGACCCAGTACTTC
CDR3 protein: CASSWGQGETQYF

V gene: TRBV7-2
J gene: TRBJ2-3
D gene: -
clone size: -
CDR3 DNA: TGTGCCAGCAGCTTAGCGCGCCGATCGGGCACAGATACGCAGTATTTT
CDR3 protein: CASSLARRSGTDTQYF

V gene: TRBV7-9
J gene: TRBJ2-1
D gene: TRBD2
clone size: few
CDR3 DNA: TGTGCCAGCAGCCCCGAGGGCGGGACTACCTACAATGAGCAGTTCTTC
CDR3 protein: CASSPEGGTTYNEQFF